This T cell receptor (beta chain) was obtained from a study of low-dose radiotherapy and immunotherapy resistance in tumors. Study-wide context: One day prior to radiation and immunotherapy, intravenous cyclophosphamide at 200 mg/m2 was given, repeated every two weeks. Patients took aspirin (300 mg orally, daily) for four cycles beginning at cycle 1 day 1.

Gene-specific TRAV and TRBV primers were used for first-strand cDNA, covering alpha and beta chains. The PCR that amplified TCRs ran for about 20 cycles, relying on a constant-region primer and a V-primer adapter. TCRdb redid the calling of the reads with MiXCR, one entry per CDR3 protein. The data contain around 11,000 distinct CDR3 sequences, about 51% of them seen just once; the ten biggest clones take up roughly 7.3%. Trimming stripped 8 bases from V and 2 bases from J, with 14 bases between. Germline CDR1 is SQVTM and CDR2 is ANQGSEA. There are 13 residues in the CDR3. Enrollment required an advanced solid tumor negative for tumor-infiltrating lymphocytes.

The clonotype originates from a human donor with advanced metastatic prostate, ovarian, gallbladder or colorectal cancer (not recorded which). This table probably holds off-target reads from a library built for another chain. V is TRBV29-1 and J is TRBJ2-3; D remains ambiguous. The CDR3 sequence is CSLSVGSTDTQYF. The CDR3 DNA follows: TGCAGCCTCTCCGTTGGGTCCACAGATACGCAGTATTTT.